This T cell receptor beta chain emerged from a study of identical twins. V dropped 7 bases and J dropped 0 bases, with 12 bases sitting between them. The CDR3 covers 14 residues. CDR1 and CDR2 (germline): LGHNT, FRNRAP. TCRdb processed the 5' RACE reads anew with MiXCR; each CDR3 protein has one entry. The sample has 500,000 to 600,000 distinct CDR3 sequences, 22% seen once. This clonotype has more than one count but fewer than ten. These same records also appear under a second study, on T cells expressing NK-cell markers.

This chain uses TRBV12-5 with TRBJ2-5; D possibly corresponds to TRBD1 (5 bases). The source material was CD4+ T cells sorted from blood. The receptor was isolated from a woman aged 18-29 years in good health. CDR3 sequence: CASALGAYQETQYF. As DNA, the CDR3 is TGTGCTAGTGCCCTTGGGGCATACCAAGAGACCCAGTACTTC. Using reference TRBV12-5 and TRBJ2-5 for the parts outside the CDR3, the full variable domain is DARVTQTPRHKVTEMGQEVTMRCQPILGHNTVFWYRQTMMQGLELLAYFRNRAPLDDSGMPKDRFSAEMPDATLATLKIQPSEPRDSAVYFCASALGAYQETQYFGPGTRLLVL.